The text below deals with one TCR beta chain. The germline V gene encodes CDR1 LNHDA and CDR2 SQIVND (reference sequence). This CDR3 is 14 amino acids long. V lost 0 bases and J 5 bases, leaving 10 bases between the germline ends. This record belongs to a study of CD8+CD57+ T cells in acquired aplastic anemia. Individuals selected for sequencing had exhibited CD8+CD57+ cell expansion on flow cytometry. The template used for profiling TCR beta VDJ and CDR3 was genomic DNA. TCRdb independently ran MiXCR on the reads; one entry per CDR3 protein. The sample gives 180,000 or so distinct CDR3 sequences, less than 50% of which show up once; about 1.8% is in the top ten.

This chain joins TRBV19 and TRBJ1-1, with D maybe TRBD1 (5 bases). Sequencing was performed on sorted CD4+, CD8+, or CD8+CD57+ T cells (not recorded which) from PBMCs. This TCR was recovered from a human donor with aplastic anemia. The CDR3 loop is CASSIEAGTTEAFF. CDR3 bases: TGTGCCAGTAGTATAGAGGCAGGGACTACTGAAGCTTTCTTT.